The 20 T cell receptor beta chains listed next were all sequenced from one sample in a study of molecular identifiers for immune sequencing clone quantification. TCRdb re-called the PCR reads with MiXCR, one entry per CDR3 protein. The table shows about half a million distinct CDR3 sequences, with under 30% occurring only once. The source material was naive CD8+ T cells from blood, with Jurkat cell RNA spiked in. The subset: FACS-sorted CD8+CD4-CCR7+CD45RA+ naive T cells. The source of these receptors is a human donor in good health. Some libraries in this study had Jurkat cell RNA spiked in.

In regard to this clonotype: A much larger clone lies a single base off, so this may be a read error. The chain couples TRBV6-5 to TRBJ2-7, with D perhaps TRBD2 (5 bases). Trimming took 5 bases from V and 6 from J, leaving 14 bases between them. The V gene's germline CDR1 is MNHEY and CDR2 SVGAGI. This CDR3 has 13 amino acids. In DNA form, the CDR3 reads TGTGCCAGCAGTGGTCGAGGTCTAGCCGAGCAGTACTTC. Protein product: CASSGRGLAEQYF.

This clonotype was detected a few times. J is TRBJ2-5 and V is TRBV7-2; 7 bases agree with TRBD2. Germline V lookup: CDR1 SGHTA, CDR2 FQGNSA. The trim removed 4 bases at V and 2 bases at J, leaving 7 bases unmatched. This CDR3 comprises 15 residues. The CDR3 sequence: CASSSPGLLQETQYF. CDR3 nucleotides: TGTGCCAGCAGCTCGCCGGGACTACTACAAGAGACCCAGTACTTC.

As for this clonotype: This sequence may be a read error, since a much larger clone differs from it by one base. The V gene is TRBV20-1, the J gene TRBJ2-7, with 14 bases that match TRBD2. Trimming took 7 bases from V and 5 from J; bases not matched to a gene: 19. This CDR3 has 18 amino acids. The V gene's germline CDR1 is DFQATT and CDR2 SNEGSKA (reference sequence). The CDR3 DNA is TGCAGTGTTAGCCGGGAAAAATGGACTAGCGGGAGGAGGGACGAGCAGTACTTC. Translating gives CSVSREKWTSGRRDEQYF.

The sample holds many counts of this clonotype. J is TRBJ2-7 and V is TRBV13, with 8 positions matching TRBD1. Germline CDR1 is PRHDT and CDR2 is FYEKMQ (reference sequence). The CDR3 extends over 16 amino acids. The trim removed 5 bases at V and 4 bases at J, leaving 13 bases unmatched. CDR3 DNA sequence: TGTGCCAGCAGCCGCCCCGTGGGACAGGACTCGTACGAGCAGTACTTC. This translates into CASSRPVGQDSYEQYF.

The rearrangement links TRBV5-8 to TRBJ1-1; a possible D gene is TRBD1 (5 bases). There are 15 residues in the CDR3. Germline loops: CDR1 SGHTS, CDR2 YDEGEE. V was clipped by 1 base and J by 4 bases, with 14 bases between them. The CDR3 sequence: CASSLNRGRGTEAFF. Here the CDR3 DNA reads TGTGCCAGCAGCTTGAACCGGGGCCGGGGCACTGAAGCTTTCTTT.

The gene calls are TRBV24-1 and TRBJ2-7, with D uncertain. The germline V and J ends were trimmed by 5 bases and 4 bases, with 11 bases remaining between them. CDR1 and CDR2 from the germline V gene are KGHDR and SFDVKD. The CDR3 length is 13 residues. The CDR3 coding sequence is TGTGCCACCAGTGCCCAGTGTGCTTACGAGCAGTACTTC. Protein sequence: CATSAQCAYEQYF.

As concerns this clonotype: A clone one base away is much larger, so this may be a read error. The chain has TRBV5-3 and TRBJ2-7; weak D call: TRBD1 (6 bases). TRBV5-3 carries the ORF label, with uncertain function. This CDR3 contains 14 residues. The chain's CDR3 is CASSLAGQTQEQYF. DNA of the CDR3: TGTGCCAGCAGCTTGGCCGGACAGACCCAGGAGCAGTACTTC.

The rearrangement links TRBV11-2 to TRBJ2-7, with D hard to call. Germline values: CDR1 SGHAT, CDR2 FQNNGV. This CDR3 comprises 13 residues. Trimming pared 1 base from V and 6 bases from J, leaving 10 bases between. In DNA form, the CDR3 reads TGTGCCAGCAGCTTAGGTCTTTGGGTCGAGCAGTACTTC. This gives the protein CASSLGLWVEQYF.

This clonotype occurred a few times. The chain recombines TRBV29-1 with TRBJ2-5; no clear D. V dropped 0 bases and J dropped 5 bases, with 10 bases sitting between them. The CDR3 extends over 13 amino acids. Germline V lookup: CDR1 SQVTM, CDR2 ANQGSEA. The CDR3 sequence: CSVEDLYGETQYF. The CDR3 DNA reads TGCAGCGTTGAAGATCTATATGGGGAGACCCAGTACTTC.

This clonotype came up a few times. The rearrangement uses TRBV4-1 and TRBJ2-3, with 8 bases that match TRBD1. In germline, CDR1 is MGHRA, CDR2 YSYEKL. V was clipped by 2 bases and J by 1 base; unmatched bases: 5. CDR3 size: 16 residues. Written as DNA, the CDR3 is TGCGCCAGCAGCCAAACAGGGGGTTCGGGCACAGATACGCAGTATTTT. This sequence encodes CASSQTGGSGTDTQYF.

This clonotype was seen more than once but under ten times. The chain couples TRBV5-6 to TRBJ2-5, with 11 nucleotides matching TRBD2. Germline lookup yields CDR1 SGHDT and CDR2 YYEEEE. The CDR3 has 18 residues. The V and J ends lost 0 bases and 1 base, in that order; junction bases with no gene match: 8. The CDR3, as DNA: TGTGCCAGCAGCTTGGGGGCCGGGACTAGCGGTTTCCAAGAGACCCAGTACTTC. It translates to CASSLGAGTSGFQETQYF.

The chain links TRBV3-1 to TRBJ2-2, with 7 nucleotides matching TRBD2. The J segment lost 4 bases and the V segment lost 1 base, leaving 6 bases of the junction unmatched. Germline CDR1 and CDR2: LGHDT and YNNKEL (reference sequence). CDR3 size: 16 residues. The CDR3 DNA reads TGTGCCAGCAGCCAAGTAGGAGCGGGACCCACCGGGGAGCTGTTTTTT. Its translation is CASSQVGAGPTGELFF.

This clonotype was observed many times. The gene calls are TRBV3-1 and TRBJ2-1; D may be TRBD2 (5 bases). CDR3 size: 11 residues. CDR1 is LGHDT, CDR2 YNNKEL, per germline (reference sequence). Trimming left V 4 bases short and J 14 bases short, with 12 bases between. The CDR3: CASSPGTRKFF. The DNA of the CDR3 is TGTGCCAGCAGCCCCGGCACTAGGAAGTTCTTC.

The V gene is TRBV13, the J gene TRBJ2-5, with TRBD2 matching 13 bases. Germline values: CDR1 PRHDT, CDR2 FYEKMQ (reference sequence). This CDR3 has 17 amino acids. The junction had 5 bases not matched to a gene; V was cut back by 0 bases and J by 4 bases. The CDR3 sequence: CASSLGLAGGPGETQYF. Written as DNA, the CDR3 is TGTGCCAGCAGCTTAGGACTAGCGGGGGGGCCCGGAGAGACCCAGTACTTC.

The V call is TRBV7-9, the J call TRBJ2-5; TRBD2 agrees at 10 bases. This CDR3 contains 18 residues. Germline V gene lookup returns CDR1 SEHNR and CDR2 FQNEAQ (reference sequence). V was clipped by 5 bases and J by 1 base; unmatched bases: 13. The CDR3 reads CASSPPHGSGRAQETQYF. The CDR3, as DNA: TGTGCCAGCAGCCCCCCACACGGGAGCGGGAGGGCCCAAGAGACCCAGTACTTC.

This sequence joins TRBV20-1 and TRBJ2-7, with TRBD1 matching 9 bases. This CDR3 is built from 18 residues. Germline loops: CDR1 DFQATT, CDR2 SNEGSKA (reference sequence). The trim removed 1 base at V and 4 bases at J, leaving 17 bases unmatched. CDR3 protein: CSARGLGGRDRDTYEQYF. The CDR3, as DNA: TGCAGTGCTAGAGGTTTAGGCGGCCGGGACAGGGATACATACGAGCAGTACTTC.

This clonotype was recorded at least ten times. This chain uses TRBV29-1 with TRBJ2-3; TRBD1 might be the D (6 bases). Trimming left V 7 bases short and J 0 bases short, with 11 bases between. The CDR3 covers 13 residues. Germline V gene data show CDR1 as SQVTM and CDR2 as ANQGSEA. CDR3 DNA sequence: TGCAGCGCCGACACAGGGAGCACAGATACGCAGTATTTT. Encoded protein: CSADTGSTDTQYF.

This clonotype was counted between two and nine times. The chain is built from TRBV19 and TRBJ2-1, with 8 bases matching TRBD2. The CDR3 is 12 amino acids. The V and J ends lost 9 bases and 7 bases, in that order; junction bases with no gene match: 5. CDR1 and CDR2 from the germline V gene are LNHDA and SQIVND (reference sequence). Here the CDR3 reads CASGTRLNEQFF. As DNA, the CDR3 is TGTGCCAGCGGGACTAGACTTAATGAGCAGTTCTTC.

V gene TRBV7-2 combines with J gene TRBJ2-3; 11 positions match TRBD2. This CDR3 contains 17 residues. The junction had 7 bases not matched to a gene; V was cut back by 4 bases and J by 1 base. Germline CDR1 is SGHTA and CDR2 is FQGNSA. The CDR3 DNA follows: TGTGCCAGCAGCTCTATAGCGGGGGGGCCGCGCACAGATACGCAGTATTTT. Its protein is CASSSIAGGPRTDTQYF.

This clonotype was observed once. This rearrangement joins TRBV6-5 to TRBJ2-2, with TRBD1 matching over 8 bases. Germline V gives CDR1 MNHEY, CDR2 SVGAGI. After removal of 2 bases from V and 10 bases from J, the junction contained 9 bases not matched to a gene. The CDR3 is made up of 15 amino acids. The CDR3 loop is CASSYTGGPVTELFF. The CDR3 nucleotides are TGTGCCAGCAGTTACACAGGGGGGCCAGTAACGGAGCTGTTTTTT.